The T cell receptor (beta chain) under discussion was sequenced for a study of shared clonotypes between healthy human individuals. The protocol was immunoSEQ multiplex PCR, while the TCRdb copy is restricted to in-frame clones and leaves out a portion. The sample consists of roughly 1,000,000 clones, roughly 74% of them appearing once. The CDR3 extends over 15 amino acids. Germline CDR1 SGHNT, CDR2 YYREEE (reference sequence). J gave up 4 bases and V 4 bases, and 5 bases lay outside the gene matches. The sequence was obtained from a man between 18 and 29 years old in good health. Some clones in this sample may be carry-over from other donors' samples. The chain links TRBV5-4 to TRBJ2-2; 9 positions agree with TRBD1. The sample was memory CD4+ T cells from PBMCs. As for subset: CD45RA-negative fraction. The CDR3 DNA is TGTGCCAGCAGCGCGGGACAGGGAGGCACCGGGGAGCTGTTTTTT. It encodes CASSAGQGGTGELFF.